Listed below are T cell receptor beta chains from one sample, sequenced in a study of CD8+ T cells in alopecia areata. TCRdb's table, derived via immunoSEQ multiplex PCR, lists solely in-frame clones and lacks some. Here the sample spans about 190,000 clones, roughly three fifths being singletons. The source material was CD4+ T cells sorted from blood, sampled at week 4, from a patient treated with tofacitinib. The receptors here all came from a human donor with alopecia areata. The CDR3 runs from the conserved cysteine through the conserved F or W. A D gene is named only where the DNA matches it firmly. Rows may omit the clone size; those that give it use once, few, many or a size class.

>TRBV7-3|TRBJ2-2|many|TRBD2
CASSLSSGHRTGELFF
TGTGCCAGCAGCTTGAGTAGCGGGCATCGCACCGGGGAGCTGTTTTTT
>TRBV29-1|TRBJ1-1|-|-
CSDHRDGRTEAFF
TGCAGCGACCACCGAGATGGCCGGACTGAAGCTTTCTTT
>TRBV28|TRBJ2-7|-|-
CAVGLGSSYEQYF
TGTGCCGTTGGACTGGGTAGCTCCTACGAGCAGTACTTC
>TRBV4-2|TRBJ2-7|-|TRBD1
CASSQDIRDRGFYEQYF
TGTGCCAGCAGCCAAGATATCCGGGACAGGGGATTCTACGAGCAGTACTTC
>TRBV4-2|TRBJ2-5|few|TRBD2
CASSPLAGEWETQYF
TGTGCCAGCAGCCCGCTAGCGGGAGAATGGGAGACCCAGTACTTC
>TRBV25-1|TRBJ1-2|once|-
CASSDSSGAYRGYTF
TGTGCCAGCAGTGATTCCTCCGGGGCTTATCGTGGCTACACCTTC
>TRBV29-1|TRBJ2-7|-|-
CSVSRDGVYEQYF
TGCAGCGTCTCCCGGGACGGAGTCTACGAGCAGTACTTC
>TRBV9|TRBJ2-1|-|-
CASSVGRGTYNEQFF
TGTGCCAGCAGCGTAGGTAGGGGAACCTACAATGAGCAGTTCTTC
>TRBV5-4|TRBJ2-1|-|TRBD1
CASTIPGGFGSYNEQFF
TGTGCCAGCACTATTCCAGGGGGCTTCGGCTCCTACAATGAGCAGTTCTTC
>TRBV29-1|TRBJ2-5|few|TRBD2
CSVQGGNGETQYF
TGCAGCGTTCAGGGAGGGAATGGAGAGACCCAGTACTTC
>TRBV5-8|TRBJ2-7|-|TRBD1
CASSALTGGSYEQYF
TGTGCCAGCAGCGCCCTGACAGGGGGCTCCTACGAGCAGTACTTC
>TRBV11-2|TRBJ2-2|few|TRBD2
CASSLGWTSVQIGLFF
TGTGCCAGCAGCTTAGGATGGACTAGCGTACAGATAGGGCTGTTTTTT
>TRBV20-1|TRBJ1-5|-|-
CSARGNQPQHF
TGCAGTGCTAGAGGCAATCAGCCCCAGCATTTT
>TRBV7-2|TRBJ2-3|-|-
CASSSPLVDTQYF
TGTGCCAGCAGCTCGCCCTTGGTAGATACGCAGTATTTT
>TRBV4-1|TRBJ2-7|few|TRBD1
CASSSRTGTSYEQYF
TGCGCCAGCAGCTCTCGGACAGGGACATCCTACGAGCAGTACTTC
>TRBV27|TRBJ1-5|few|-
CASSMNGRSQPQHF
TGTGCCAGCAGTATGAACGGCCGGAGTCAGCCCCAGCATTTT
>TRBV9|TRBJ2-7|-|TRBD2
CASSVDSSGLSYEQYF
TGTGCCAGCAGCGTAGACTCTAGCGGCCTCTCCTACGAGCAGTACTTC
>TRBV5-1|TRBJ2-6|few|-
CASSLQGALSGANVLTF
TGCGCCAGCAGCTTACAGGGAGCTCTCTCTGGGGCCAACGTCCTGACTTTC
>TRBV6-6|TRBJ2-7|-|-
CASRIRSSYEQYF
TGTGCCAGCAGGATTAGGAGCTCCTACGAGCAGTACTTC
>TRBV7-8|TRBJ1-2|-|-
CASSLDVPYGYTF
TGTGCCAGCAGCTTAGATGTTCCCTATGGCTACACCTTC
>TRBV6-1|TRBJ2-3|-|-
CASSRKGTDTQYF
TGTGCCAGCAGTAGAAAGGGTACAGATACGCAGTATTTT
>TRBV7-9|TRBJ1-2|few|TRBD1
CASSLVEGQRYGYTF
TGTGCCAGCAGCTTAGTGGAGGGACAGCGCTATGGCTACACCTTC
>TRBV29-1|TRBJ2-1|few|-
CSVMERQDNEQFF
TGCAGCGTTATGGAGCGGCAGGACAATGAGCAGTTCTTC
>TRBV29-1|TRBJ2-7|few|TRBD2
CSVAAGLAGDGEQYF
TGCAGCGTAGCCGCGGGACTAGCGGGAGACGGCGAGCAGTACTTC
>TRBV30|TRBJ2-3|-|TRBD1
CAWRRWGTGSTDTQYF
TGTGCCTGGAGACGCTGGGGGACAGGCAGCACAGATACGCAGTATTTT
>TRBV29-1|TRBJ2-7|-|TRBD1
CSVSQGAHEQYF
TGCAGCGTCTCCCAGGGGGCCCACGAGCAGTACTTC
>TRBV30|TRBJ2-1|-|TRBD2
CAWTHGGTFREEQFF
TGTGCCTGGACTCACGGGGGGACTTTCCGGGAGGAGCAGTTCTTC
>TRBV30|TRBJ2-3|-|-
CAWRGRGFSTDTQYF
TGTGCCTGGAGAGGCAGGGGATTTAGCACAGATACGCAGTATTTT
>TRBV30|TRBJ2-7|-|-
CAWQESPNLAYEQYF
TGTGCCTGGCAGGAGTCTCCAAATCTGGCCTACGAGCAGTACTTC
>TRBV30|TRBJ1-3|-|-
CAWSVFTYSGNTIYF
TGTGCCTGGAGTGTCTTCACATACTCTGGAAACACCATATATTTT
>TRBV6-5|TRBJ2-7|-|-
CASSYLDEQYF
TGTGCCAGCAGTTACCTGGACGAGCAGTACTTC